Below are 7 T cell receptor beta chains sequenced from a single sample in a study of T cells in Graves' hyperthyroidism and ophthalmopathy. Researchers amplified the TCR beta CDR3 regions from RNA transcripts. RT-PCR in the first round (using the HTBI primer set) targeted the TCR CDR3. In TCRdb, the multiplex PCR reads were re-called with MiXCR into one record per CDR3 protein. The data contain 300,000 to 350,000 distinct CDR3 sequences, about 21% of them singletons. The sample consisted of blood. The receptors were gathered from a woman in her 50s with Graves' hyperthyroidism.

This clonotype has at least ten counts. The V gene is TRBV5-1, the J gene TRBJ2-3; 10 bases map to TRBD1. The germline V gene encodes CDR1 SGHRS and CDR2 YFSETQ. The CDR3 has 13 residues. Losses at the gene ends were 4 bases for V and 5 bases for J; bases not matched to a gene: 1. As DNA, the CDR3 is TGCGCCAGCAGCGGGACAGGGGAAGATACGCAGTATTTT. The encoded protein is CASSGTGEDTQYF.

The V gene is TRBV7-2, the J gene TRBJ2-1; the match to TRBD2 covers 8 bases. The CDR3 is 13 residues long. V was pared by 3 bases and J by 8 bases, with 3 bases of the junction left unmatched. Germline V lookup: CDR1 SGHTA, CDR2 FQGNSA. As DNA, the CDR3 is TGTGCCAGCAGCTTTAGCGGGAAGGATGAGCAGTTCTTC. Translating it yields CASSFSGKDEQFF.

The table lists this clonotype with many counts. The CDR3 spells CASSYQGWEGTEAFF. The CDR3 DNA follows: TGTGCCAGCAGCTACCAGGGATGGGAAGGCACTGAAGCTTTCTTT. This chain joins TRBV3-1 and TRBJ1-1; D perhaps matches TRBD1 (5 bases). The CDR3 length is 15 residues. With 5 bases removed from V and 4 bases from J, the gap between germline ends came to 17 bases. The germline V gene encodes CDR1 LGHDT and CDR2 YNNKEL (reference sequence).

The J gene is TRBJ2-1, the V gene TRBV12-3 or TRBV12-4; 7 nucleotides agree with TRBD2. The CDR3 loop spans 14 amino acids. The J segment lost 2 bases and the V segment lost 2 bases, leaving 0 bases of the junction unmatched. CDR3 DNA sequence: TGTGCCAGCAGTTTACTAGCGGCCTACAATGAGCAGTTCTTC. Protein product: CASSLLAAYNEQFF.

In this sample, this clonotype turned up many times. J is TRBJ1-1 and V is TRBV18, with D maybe TRBD1 (6 bases). The V end lost 2 bases, the J end lost 7 bases, and 17 bases lay between the germline ends. Per germline, CDR1 KGHSH and CDR2 LQKENI. The CDR3 is 15 amino acids. The CDR3 loop is CASSPKSGGPIEAFF. The CDR3 nucleotides read TGTGCCAGCTCACCAAAATCCGGGGGCCCTATTGAAGCTTTCTTT.

This clonotype was detected once. The V call is TRBV11-2, the J call TRBJ2-3; D is unresolved. Trimming removed 5 bases from V and 6 bases from J, with 18 bases in between. CDR1 is SGHAT, CDR2 FQNNGV, per germline. This CDR3 is 15 amino acids long. In DNA, the CDR3 is TGTGCCAGCAGCGAGAGTGGCCTTACGGCGGATACGCAGTATTTT. It encodes CASSESGLTADTQYF. Together with reference TRBV11-2 and TRBJ2-3, the CDR3 gives the full variable domain: EAGVAQSPRYKIIEKRQSVAFWCNPISGHATLYWYQQILGQGPKLLIQFQNNGVVDDSQLPKDRFSAERLKGVDSTLKIQPAKLEDSAVYLCASSESGLTADTQYFGPGTRLTVL.

V is TRBV7-9 and J is TRBJ2-1, with TRBD2 matching over 11 bases. In germline, CDR1 is SEHNR, CDR2 FQNEAQ (reference sequence). This CDR3 contains 18 residues. Losses at the gene ends were 4 bases for V and 0 bases for J; bases not matched to a gene: 8. CDR3 loop: CASSSTTSGKSSYNEQFF. CDR3 nucleotides: TGTGCCAGCAGCTCAACGACTAGCGGGAAGAGCTCCTACAATGAGCAGTTCTTC.